This T cell receptor beta chain was captured in a study of T-cell memory formation after mild COVID-19. Findings and caveats of the study: A second wave expanding day 15 to 37 was CD4+-biased; contracting clones were balanced.

This clonotype has just a few counts. Its antigen is currently unknown. Sample barcodes and UMIs were carried by the TCR alpha and TCR beta cDNA libraries that 5'RACE generated with constant-segment primers. One entry per CDR3 protein, called by TCRdb with MiXCR from the 5' RACE reads. The profile shows 400,000 to 500,000 distinct CDR3 sequences, around 19% of them singletons. V was pared by 0 bases and J by 4 bases, with 10 bases between. Germline CDR1 is SGHRS and CDR2 is YFSETQ. The CDR3 runs 14 residues. The genes are TRBV5-1 and TRBJ2-5; D is possibly TRBD1 or TRBD2 (5 bases each). Sequenced sample: PBMCs or a T cell subset sorted from them (not recorded which). The sequence was collected from an adult woman who had mild COVID-19 (a few samples of this study predate the infection). Cell type and time point are not known. The CDR3: CASSLVEGTETQYF. The CDR3 nucleotides read TGCGCCAGCAGCTTGGTTGAGGGGACAGAGACCCAGTACTTC.